Listed below are T cell receptor beta chains from one sample, sequenced in a study of response to subunit inactivated influenza vaccine. TCRdb re-called the RT-PCR reads through MiXCR, storing one row per CDR3 protein. The sample lists 540,000 or so distinct CDR3 sequences, 10% to 15% seen once, with 13% in the top ten. The sequenced sample was PBMCs from blood, obtained 40 to 50 days after vaccination. These receptors all come from a man between 50 and 59 years old who received an inactivated influenza vaccine. CDR3s include the opening cysteine and the closing phenylalanine or tryptophan. The D gene is left open where the match is weak. Expanded clones are given a class, and other clones once, few, many or no size at all.

TGTGCCAGCAGCGAGACAGGGGGAAACGAAAAACTGTTTTTT	CASSETGGNEKLFF	.	TRBD1	TRBV7-6	TRBJ1-4
TGTGCCAGCAGACCGGACAGGCTACACTCTGGAAACACCATATATTTT	CASRPDRLHSGNTIYF	.	TRBD1	TRBV12-3/TRBV12-4	TRBJ1-3
TGCAGTGCTAGCGTAGCGGGAGTTGTCGACGAGCAGTACTTC	CSASVAGVVDEQYF	.	TRBD2	TRBV20-1	TRBJ2-7
TGTGCCAGCAGCTCGACTAGCGGGAGGAGAAATGAGCAGTTCTTC	CASSSTSGRRNEQFF	few	TRBD2	TRBV6-1	TRBJ2-1
TGTGCCATCAGTCGGACAGGGGAGGGGGCTGAAGCTTTCTTT	CAISRTGEGAEAFF	.	TRBD1	TRBV10-3	TRBJ1-1
TGTGCCACCAGCAGAGATCCGGTGCGGGGGGCCCAGGCAGATACGCAGTATTTT	CATSRDPVRGAQADTQYF	few	TRBD2	TRBV15	TRBJ2-3
TGTGCCAGCAGCTCAGGGGTCCTTACTAGCGGGAGAAGCTCCTACAATGAGCAGTTCTTC	CASSSGVLTSGRSSYNEQFF	.	TRBD2	TRBV7-8	TRBJ2-1
TGTGCCAGCAGTTGGGACACTAGCAATCAGCCCCAGCATTTT	CASSWDTSNQPQHF	once	.	TRBV12-3/TRBV12-4	TRBJ1-5
TGTGCCAGCAGCTTCCGGGCAGGGGGCAACGAGCAGTACTTC	CASSFRAGGNEQYF	few	TRBD1	TRBV5-6	TRBJ2-7
TGCAGCGTTGATTTCCGGCCAGGGTGGAGGGACTATGGCTACACCTTC	CSVDFRPGWRDYGYTF	few	.	TRBV29-1	TRBJ1-2
TGTGCCAGCAGTCCAGGACGACAGGGGGCCACGACTAATGAAAAACTGTTTTTT	CASSPGRQGATTNEKLFF	once	TRBD1	TRBV11-1	TRBJ1-4
TGTGCCAGCAGTTACAGCGGACAGGTCACAGATACGCAGTATTTT	CASSYSGQVTDTQYF	few	TRBD1	TRBV6-5	TRBJ2-3
TGTGCCAGCAGCCCCAGGACTAGAGGCTATGAGCAGTTCTTC	CASSPRTRGYEQFF	.	TRBD2	TRBV7-2	TRBJ2-1
TGTGCCAGCAGCTTTGGACTAGCGGGGCTGAGCACAGATACGCAGTATTTT	CASSFGLAGLSTDTQYF	.	TRBD2	TRBV11-1	TRBJ2-3
TGCGCCAGCAGCCAAGAACGGGGCAATCAGCCCCAGCATTTT	CASSQERGNQPQHF	few	.	TRBV4-1	TRBJ1-5
TGCAGCGTTGAAGCGGGGACAGGGGATGGCTACACCTTC	CSVEAGTGDGYTF	few	TRBD1	TRBV29-1	TRBJ1-2
TGCGCCAGCAGGACAGGGCCGAACGGTGAAGCTTTCTTT	CASRTGPNGEAFF	.	TRBD1	TRBV5-1	TRBJ1-1
TGTGCCAGCAGCTTAGGGGTAGCGGGGAGCTCCTACAATGAGCAGTTCTTC	CASSLGVAGSSYNEQFF	.	TRBD2	TRBV7-2	TRBJ2-1
TGCAGTGCCCATACAGGGGGCGGAGAGACCCAGTACTTC	CSAHTGGGETQYF	few	TRBD1	TRBV20-1	TRBJ2-5
TGCGCCAGCAGCTTGGTTCTGGGTTCCGGGGCCAACGTCCTGACTTTC	CASSLVLGSGANVLTF	many	.	TRBV5-1	TRBJ2-6
TGCAGTGCTAGGGCCCGGGGGGCTCGCACCGGGGAGCTGTTTTTT	CSARARGARTGELFF	few	.	TRBV20-1	TRBJ2-2
TGTGCCAGCAGCCAAACTAAAAACAATGAGCAGTTCTTC	CASSQTKNNEQFF	few	.	TRBV4-2	TRBJ2-1
TGTGCCAGCAGTCTTGGGACTAGCACAGATACGCAGTATTTT	CASSLGTSTDTQYF	many	.	TRBV12-3/TRBV12-4	TRBJ2-3
TGCAGTGCCCAGGGGGGTGGCAGGGTTACAGATACGCAGTATTTT	CSAQGGGRVTDTQYF	.	.	TRBV20-1	TRBJ2-3
TGTGCCAGCAGGGTGGGAACACTTGAAGCGCGAGAGACCCAGTACTTC	CASRVGTLEARETQYF	.	.	TRBV2	TRBJ2-5
TGTGCCAGCAGCTCAACTTTGGGGGGAGGTCTTGAGCAGTTCTTC	CASSSTLGGGLEQFF	few	.	TRBV7-9	TRBJ2-1
TGTGCCAGCAGCCGCACAGGGAACTCCTACAATGAGCAGTTCTTC	CASSRTGNSYNEQFF	few	.	TRBV7-9	TRBJ2-1
TGTGCCAGCAGGCCTAGCGTCTCCCTCGATGAGCAGTTCTTC	CASRPSVSLDEQFF	.	.	TRBV12-3/TRBV12-4	TRBJ2-1
TGCGCCAGCAGCCCGGGGGGAGCAGCTGATACGCAGTATTTT	CASSPGGAADTQYF	few	TRBD2	TRBV4-3	TRBJ2-3
TGTGCCAGCAGTGACAGCACTAGCGGGAGGAGTTACAATGAGCAGTTCTTC	CASSDSTSGRSYNEQFF	.	TRBD2	TRBV6-1	TRBJ2-1
TGCAGCGTGACCGGGACAGGGGGCAATCAGCCCCAGCATTTT	CSVTGTGGNQPQHF	.	TRBD1	TRBV29-1	TRBJ1-5
TGCAGTGCCCCAGACGGGACCCGAAACACCGGGGAGCTGTTTTTT	CSAPDGTRNTGELFF	.	.	TRBV20-1	TRBJ2-2
TGTGCCAGCAGCTTAGCCCTAGCGGGAATCCCAGATACGCAGTATTTT	CASSLALAGIPDTQYF	few	TRBD2	TRBV7-9	TRBJ2-3
TGTGCCAGCAGTTTGAGGTCTTGGGGCGAGCAGTACTTC	CASSLRSWGEQYF	.	.	TRBV27	TRBJ2-7
TGCAGTGCTAGTCGGCTAGCGGGAGTCGAGCAGTACTTC	CSASRLAGVEQYF	many	TRBD2	TRBV20-1	TRBJ2-7
TGCGCCAGCAGCCAAACGACAGGGTTCTCCTACGAGCAGTACTTC	CASSQTTGFSYEQYF	.	TRBD1	TRBV4-3	TRBJ2-7